Presented here are 20 T cell receptor beta chains from one specimen sequenced in a study of a mutant IDH1 vaccine in newly diagnosed glioma (dated by TCRdb to the early 2020s). The sample's time point label, in plain terms: baseline, week 1 (first vaccination visit). This specimen's treatment or condition label, interpreted: pre-vaccination baseline after standard-of-care therapy. The protocol used for the library was the immunoSEQ multiplex PCR assay. In its TCRdb copy, this immuneACCESS table keeps in-frame sequences only and misses some clones. Where compared with another copy, unresolved V genes explain less than half of these, and the others have no known cause. This sample is represented by about 51,000 clones; about 83% of them were singletons. Over 1.5% of the sample lies in the top ten. The starting material was PBMCs, obtained from a glioma patient treated with radiotherapy, temozolomide or both. These receptor sequences come from a woman aged 35 to 49 with glioma.

The V and J genes are TRBV27 and TRBJ2-7; TRBD1 or TRBD2 may be the D gene (6 bases each). This CDR3 contains 14 residues. The germline V and J ends were trimmed by 6 bases and 5 bases, with 17 bases remaining between them. Germline-derived CDR1 and CDR2 are MNHEY and SMNVEV (reference sequence). The CDR3 nucleotides are TGTGCCAGCAGGGGTCGAGGGGGGAGGAACGAGCAGTACTTC. Amino acid sequence: CASRGRGGRNEQYF.

This chain connects TRBV2 to TRBJ1-3; D is perhaps TRBD1 (6 bases). The CDR3 is 14 residues long. V was pared by 3 bases and J by 6 bases, with 12 bases between. Per germline, CDR1 SNHLY and CDR2 FYNNEI. The CDR3 sequence: CASSDMGAVNTIYF. In DNA, the CDR3 is TGTGCCAGCAGTGACATGGGGGCAGTAAACACCATATATTTT.

The chain combines TRBV19 with TRBJ1-5; TRBD1 matches 7 bases. The V gene's germline CDR1 is LNHDA and CDR2 SQIVND (reference sequence). V was pared by 5 bases and J by 7 bases, with 8 bases of the junction left unmatched. The CDR3 contains 14 residues. In DNA form, the CDR3 reads TGTGCCAGTAGTCCAGGTCCGACAGGGCAGCCCCAGCATTTT. Amino acid sequence: CASSPGPTGQPQHF.

Judged by abundance, this clone is medium-sized. The chain joins TRBV6-5 to TRBJ1-1; a possible D gene is TRBD1 (5 bases). CDR3 size: 12 residues. The V end was cut by 4 bases, the J end by 7 bases, with 10 bases between. Looked up from germline, CDR1 is MNHEY and CDR2 is SVGAGI. The CDR3 protein is CASSFLTGEAFF. The CDR3 DNA follows: TGTGCCAGCAGTTTTTTAACAGGTGAAGCTTTCTTT.

The V gene is TRBV5-4, the J gene TRBJ2-6; 7 nucleotides line up with TRBD1. The CDR3 runs 15 residues. V shed 4 bases and J 0 bases; nucleotides not matched to a gene: 1. Germline V gene lookup returns CDR1 SGHNT and CDR2 YYREEE (reference sequence). CDR3 protein: CASSPGGSGANVLTF. The CDR3 region has the DNA TGTGCCAGCAGCCCAGGGGGCTCTGGGGCCAACGTCCTGACTTTC.

V usage is TRBV30 and J usage is TRBJ2-5, with D unresolved. Trimming took off 0 bases at V and 5 bases at J, with 10 bases between the two ends. Germline CDR1 reads GTSNPN; CDR2 reads SVGIG (reference sequence). This CDR3 contains 13 residues. CDR3 DNA sequence: TGTGCCTGGAGTGTTGGGTTTCGGGAGACCCAGTACTTC. It is translated as CAWSVGFRETQYF. The full variable domain, in which reference TRBV30 and TRBJ2-5 provide the parts outside the CDR3, is SQTIHQWPATLVQPVGSPLSLECTVEGTSNPNLYWYRQAAGRGLQLLFYSVGIGQISSEVPQNLSASRPQDRQFILSSKKLLLSDSGFYLCAWSVGFRETQYFGPGTRLLVL.

The chain is built from TRBV5-6 and TRBJ1-2; 7 positions agree with TRBD1. V trimming: 2 bases; J trimming: 2 bases; junction bases outside the gene matches: 3. Germline CDR1 is SGHDT and CDR2 is YYEEEE. This CDR3 region has 14 residues. The CDR3 protein is CASSLLTGNYGYTF. The CDR3 region has the DNA TGTGCCAGCAGCTTATTGACAGGGAACTATGGCTACACCTTC. The variable domain in full, with the rest retrieved from reference TRBV5-6 and TRBJ1-2, is DAGVTQSPTHLIKTRGQQVTLRCSPKSGHDTVSWYQQALGQGPQFIFQYYEEEERQRGNFPDRFSGHQFPNYSSELNVNALLLGDSALYLCASSLLTGNYGYTFGSGTRLTVV.

The chain recombines TRBV30 with TRBJ2-3, with 16 bases aligning to TRBD2. The V and J ends lost 8 bases and 1 base, in that order; junction bases with no gene match: 3. The V gene's germline CDR1 is GTSNPN and CDR2 SVGIG (reference sequence). The CDR3 spans 15 residues. The CDR3 DNA reads TGTGCCGGGACTAGCGGGGGGGCGCGCACAGATACGCAGTATTTT. Translation gives CAGTSGGARTDTQYF.

The chain uses TRBV5-1 and TRBJ1-1, with TRBD1 matching 7 bases. Germline V lookup: CDR1 SGHRS, CDR2 YFSETQ. The CDR3 totals 15 residues. V lost 0 bases to trimming and J lost 1 base; unmatched junction nucleotides: 3. CDR3 bases: TGCGCCAGCAGCTTGGGACAGGGACCGAACACTGAAGCTTTCTTT. Its translation: CASSLGQGPNTEAFF.

This chain joins TRBV7-6 and TRBJ2-1; no reliable D call. With 0 bases removed from V and 5 bases from J, the gap between germline ends came to 11 bases. This CDR3 spans 15 amino acids. Looked up from germline, CDR1 is SGHVS and CDR2 is FNYEAQ. The CDR3 loop is CASSLAPKVDNEQFF. Here the CDR3 DNA reads TGTGCCAGCAGCTTAGCGCCAAAGGTTGACAATGAGCAGTTCTTC.

The V and J genes are TRBV2 and TRBJ2-1; TRBD1 might be the D (6 bases). Between the trimmed V and J ends, which lost 4 bases and 0 bases, there was a span of 10 bases. CDR3 size: 15 residues. Germline CDR1 SNHLY, CDR2 FYNNEI. This chain's CDR3 is CASSATGGSYNEQFF. In DNA form, the CDR3 reads TGTGCCAGCAGTGCGACAGGAGGCTCCTACAATGAGCAGTTCTTC.

The V and J genes are TRBV4-1 and TRBJ2-2; D gene unclear. The germline CDR1 and CDR2 sequences are MGHRA and YSYEKL. The CDR3 is made up of 15 amino acids. Deletions cut 3 bases from V and 6 bases from J, with 14 bases between. The CDR3 DNA reads TGCGCCAGCAGCCAGCTTCCAGTTTATCCCGGGGAGCTGTTTTTT. Its protein is CASSQLPVYPGELFF.

The chain uses TRBV7-9 and TRBJ2-2; 15 bases agree with TRBD2. Germline assignment: CDR1 SEHNR and CDR2 FQNEAQ (reference sequence). There are 17 residues in the CDR3. The V segment lost 5 bases and the J segment 6 bases; nucleotides outside the gene matches: 7. The CDR3 nucleotides are TGTGCCAGCAGCCCGATTCGGACTAGCGGGGGGGCCGGGGAGCTGTTTTTT. Its protein is CASSPIRTSGGAGELFF. Variable domain in full (rest from reference TRBV7-9 and TRBJ2-2): DTGVSQNPRHKITKRGQNVTFRCDPISEHNRLYWYRQTLGQGPEFLTYFQNEAQLEKSRLLSDRFSAERPKGSFSTLEIQRTEQGDSAMYLCASSPIRTSGGAGELFFGEGSRLTVL.

As for this clone: Mismatch with germline at one junction end may stem from a read error. The gene calls are TRBV6-1 and TRBJ1-5; D unclear. Germline lookup yields CDR1 MNHNS and CDR2 SASEGT. The CDR3 has 15 residues. The CDR3, as DNA: TGTGCCAGCAGTGATCGCATGGGCGGCAATCAGCTCCAGCATTTT. It translates to CASSDRMGGNQLQHF.

This clone turned up a few times. At one of its ends the junction is not consistent with the germline gene, which may arise from a read error. The chain links TRBV7-9 to TRBJ2-6, with D perhaps matching TRBD2 (5 bases). The V gene's germline CDR1 is SEHNR and CDR2 FQNEAQ (reference sequence). The CDR3 runs to 15 residues. The CDR3 reads CASTLTQGLGNVLTF. CDR3 DNA sequence: TGTGCCAGCACCTTAACTCAAGGACTGGGCAACGTCCTGACTTTC. The full variable domain, in which reference TRBV7-9 and TRBJ2-6 provide the parts outside the CDR3, is DTGVSQNPRHKITKRGQNVTFRCDPISEHNRLYWYRQTLGQGPEFLTYFQNEAQLEKSRLLSDRFSAERPKGSFSTLEIQRTEQGDSAMYLCASTLTQGLGNVLTFGAGSRLTVL.

This chain uses TRBV29-1 with TRBJ1-1, with D uncertain. Germline V gives CDR1 SQVTM, CDR2 ANQGSEA. The CDR3 spans 12 residues. The ends were cut back, 3 bases at V and 2 bases at J, with 7 bases in the middle. CDR3 bases: TGCAGCGTTGACGGGTACAACACTGAAGCTTTCTTT. Encoded protein: CSVDGYNTEAFF.

This clone was found once. This chain links TRBV6-5 with TRBJ1-2; possible D gene TRBD1, 5 bases. This CDR3 spans 15 amino acids. In germline, CDR1 is MNHEY, CDR2 SVGAGI. Trimming removed 1 base at V and 9 bases at J, with 18 bases between. The CDR3 DNA follows: TGTGCCAGCAGTTACTTTGGGACGGGGTTCTTGAGCTACACCTTC. Amino acids: CASSYFGTGFLSYTF.

CDR3 coding DNA: TGTGCCAGTAGTATTTGGGGAATGAACACTGAAGCTTTCTTT. Its translation: CASSIWGMNTEAFF. The rearrangement joins TRBV19 to TRBJ1-1; D remains unclear. The germline V and J ends were trimmed by 3 bases and 0 bases, with 8 bases remaining between them. The CDR3 has 14 amino acids. Germline-derived CDR1 and CDR2 are LNHDA and SQIVND (reference sequence).

This chain connects TRBV2 to TRBJ2-7, with 10 bases identical to TRBD2. CDR3 length equals 15 residues. Germline CDR1 SNHLY, CDR2 FYNNEI. V was pared by 1 base and J by 6 bases, with 6 bases of the junction left unmatched. CDR3 protein: CASSEGQRGGPEQYF. The CDR3 nucleotides read TGTGCCAGCAGTGAAGGGCAGCGGGGGGGCCCCGAGCAGTACTTC. Full variable domain (outside the CDR3, taken from reference TRBV2 and TRBJ2-7): EPEVTQTPSHQVTQMGQEVILRCVPISNHLYFYWYRQILGQKVEFLVSFYNNEISEKSEIFDDQFSVERPDGSNFTLKIRSTKLEDSAMYFCASSEGQRGGPEQYFGPGTRLTVT.

This CDR3 is CASRGTGGATLHF. CDR3 in DNA: TGCGCCAGCAGGGGGACAGGGGGTGCGACCCTCCACTTT. This chain links TRBV5-1 with TRBJ1-6, with TRBD1 matching over 11 bases. The CDR3 length is 13 residues. V dropped 5 bases and J dropped 14; count of bases not matched to a gene: 6. Germline V CDR1 and CDR2: SGHRS, YFSETQ.